The TCR beta chain described here comes from a study of beta chain features in type 1 diabetes. Broader study findings: Shorter templates may be favored by PCR, equally so in patients and controls.

This clone came up a few times. Its antigen is not identified. Between the trimmed V and J ends, which lost 0 bases and 6 bases, there was a span of 16 bases. This CDR3 region has 16 residues. Germline lookup yields CDR1 SGHRS and CDR2 YFSETQ. Expressed TCRB transcripts were sequenced, since all the RNA that had been isolated was reverse transcribed. Profiling relied on immunoSEQ multiplex PCR, and the TCRdb table lists in-frame clones only, not all of them. The table lists 200,000 to 300,000 clones, around 26% of them singletons. This chain connects TRBV5-1 to TRBJ2-1; no clear D. Sequencing input: central memory CD4+ T cells from blood. The receptor's source is a man aged 30 to 45 in good health. The CDR3 region has the DNA TGCGCCAGCAGCTTGGACCCCCTAGTCGGTAGCAATGAGCAGTTCTTC. Protein: CASSLDPLVGSNEQFF.